These 19 T cell receptor beta chains share one sample of origin, sequenced in a study of response to subunit inactivated influenza vaccine (dated by TCRdb to 2016 to 2019). The receptor library was made with RT-PCR. The data were produced on an Illumina HiSeq 2500. The raw public data were reprocessed by TCRdb itself: fastp quality trimming at Q25, MiXCR clonotype calling, in-frame beta chains only. Under each unique CDR3 protein, matching rows form one entry showing the most common genes and DNA. This sample is represented by about 540,000 distinct CDR3 sequences; roughly 25% of them were singletons. About 3% of the sample lies in the top ten. Another study also made use of these data, one on T cells expressing NK-cell markers. That second report states: 5'RACE template switching, by which a universal primer site and unique molecular identifiers were added, was used to make TCR beta cDNA libraries.

The sequenced sample was CD4+ T cells sorted from PBMCs, obtained 11 to 12 days after vaccination. The receptor set was obtained from a man between 50 and 59 years old who received an inactivated influenza vaccine. Donor details come from another sample of the same person, matched by shared clones.

The chain has TRBV6-5 and TRBJ1-2; D not certain. This CDR3 is 14 amino acids long. Germline V gene sequence: CDR1 MNHEY, CDR2 SVGAGI. V dropped 0 bases and J dropped 4 bases, with 9 bases sitting between them. DNA for the CDR3: TGTGCCAGCAGTTACTCGGGGTTCGTCTATGGCTACACCTTC. It translates to CASSYSGFVYGYTF.

The V call is TRBV11-2, the J call TRBJ2-7; 8 positions match TRBD1. After removal of 5 bases from V and 6 bases from J, the junction contained 9 bases not matched to a gene. CDR1 is SGHAT, CDR2 FQNNGV, per germline. The CDR3 runs to 14 residues. The DNA of the CDR3 is TGTGCCAGCAGCCTCGCACAGGGGGTGGGCGAGCAGTACTTC. Translated, it gives CASSLAQGVGEQYF.

This clonotype showed up just a few times. The rearrangement joins TRBV6-2 or TRBV6-3 to TRBJ2-3, with 10 bases that match TRBD2. J was trimmed by 5 bases and V by 2 bases; bases with no gene match: 7. Germline CDR1 is MNHEY and CDR2 is SVGEGT. The CDR3 runs 16 residues. CDR3 region: CASSYPLAGVVDTQYF. In DNA form, the CDR3 reads TGTGCCAGCAGTTACCCCCTAGCGGGAGTGGTAGATACGCAGTATTTT.

The V and J genes are TRBV4-3 and TRBJ2-7; 8 bases match TRBD2. The CDR3 runs to 16 residues. The germline gives CDR1 LGHNA, CDR2 YSLEER. The ends lost 4 bases at V and 1 base at J; junction bases unmatched: 9. The CDR3 region is CASSPYAVAGSYEQYF. The CDR3 DNA reads as TGCGCCAGCAGCCCTTACGCGGTAGCGGGATCCTACGAGCAGTACTTC.

V usage is TRBV4-1 and J usage is TRBJ2-1; 11 nucleotides line up with TRBD2. Germline CDR1 is MGHRA and CDR2 is YSYEKL. J gave up 3 bases and V 5 bases, and 3 bases lay outside the gene matches. This CDR3 comprises 15 residues. The CDR3 DNA reads as TGCGCCAGCAGCAAGGGACTAGCGGACTACAATGAGCAGTTCTTC. Amino acids: CASSKGLADYNEQFF.

The table lists this clonotype with a few counts. This chain links TRBV6-1 with TRBJ2-7, with D possibly matching TRBD2 (6 bases). V was shortened by 6 bases and J by 4 bases, with 19 bases between the two germline ends. This CDR3 comprises 15 residues. Per the germline V gene, CDR1 is MNHNS and CDR2 is SASEGT. The DNA for the CDR3 is TGTGCCAGCAGCCCTGGGGGGAATCTGGGGTACGAGCAGTACTTC. Protein sequence: CASSPGGNLGYEQYF.

The chain carries TRBV7-3 and TRBJ2-4, with TRBD2 identical over 8 bases. Germline CDR1 SGHTA, CDR2 FQGTGA. This CDR3 has 17 amino acids. V gave up 2 bases and J gave up 3 bases; unmatched junction bases: 9. In DNA form, the CDR3 reads TGTGCCAGCAGCTTAGGTGGTAGCGGGATAGGCAAAAACATTCAGTACTTC. This codes for CASSLGGSGIGKNIQYF.

This clonotype was recorded many times. The chain couples TRBV7-2 to TRBJ2-2; TRBD1 agrees at 7 bases. Germline assignment: CDR1 SGHTA and CDR2 FQGNSA. There are 16 residues in the CDR3. The ends lost 5 bases at V and 0 bases at J; junction bases unmatched: 6. The CDR3 loop reads CASSRRQGANTGELFF. In DNA, the CDR3 is TGTGCCAGCAGCCGAAGACAGGGCGCGAACACCGGGGAGCTGTTTTTT.

The rearrangement links TRBV25-1 to TRBJ2-2, with D perhaps TRBD2 (6 bases). The CDR3 contains 14 residues. Germline lookup yields CDR1 MGHDK and CDR2 SYGVNS. V was shortened by 6 bases and J by 4 bases, with 12 bases between the two germline ends. The CDR3 DNA reads as TGTGCCAGCAGGGGAGGACTTCCCACCGGGGAGCTGTTTTTT. Its translation is CASRGGLPTGELFF.

CDR3 coding DNA: TGTGCCAGCTCACCAGTCTTGGAGACCCAGTACTTC. Translated: CASSPVLETQYF. The rearrangement joins TRBV18 to TRBJ2-5, with unresolved D. This CDR3 spans 12 amino acids. Trimming pared 2 bases from V and 5 bases from J, leaving 6 bases between. Germline assignment: CDR1 KGHSH and CDR2 LQKENI.

This clonotype was found a few times. V is TRBV28 and J is TRBJ2-1; D is tentatively TRBD1 or TRBD2 (6 bases each). The CDR3 length is 17 residues. V dropped 5 bases and J dropped 6 bases, with 23 bases sitting between them. Per the germline V gene, CDR1 is MDHEN and CDR2 is SYDVKM. Written as DNA, the CDR3 is TGTGCCAGCAGTCATGCCCCACAGGGAGGAGGGCTCAATGAGCAGTTCTTC. It encodes CASSHAPQGGGLNEQFF.

This clonotype came up a few times. The gene calls are TRBV29-1 and TRBJ1-2; D might be TRBD1 (5 bases). The CDR3 has 13 amino acids. V was shortened by 1 base and J by 4 bases, with 10 bases between the two germline ends. Germline CDR1 SQVTM, CDR2 ANQGSEA. The CDR3 region has the DNA TGCAGCGTTGAAGCCGTGGGGGGCTATGGCTACACCTTC. Amino acid sequence: CSVEAVGGYGYTF.

This clonotype was counted between two and nine times. The chain joins TRBV28 to TRBJ2-2; D is perhaps TRBD1 (5 bases). Per germline, CDR1 MDHEN and CDR2 SYDVKM. This CDR3 contains 14 residues. V shed 7 bases and J shed 4 bases, with 13 bases lying between them. The chain's CDR3 is CASKKGSFTGELFF. In DNA form, the CDR3 reads TGTGCCAGCAAAAAGGGGTCCTTCACCGGGGAGCTGTTTTTT.

This clonotype was observed many times. The chain recombines TRBV24-1 with TRBJ2-1; tentative D call: TRBD2 (6 bases). CDR3 length: 15 residues. Germline lookup yields CDR1 KGHDR and CDR2 SFDVKD. The V and J ends lost 2 bases and 5 bases respectively, with 12 bases between them. CDR3 region: CATSDWWGENNEQFF. CDR3 DNA sequence: TGTGCCACCAGTGATTGGTGGGGGGAAAACAATGAGCAGTTCTTC.

This clonotype was observed a handful of times. The chain joins TRBV27 to TRBJ2-5; D gene unclear. V was pared by 0 bases and J by 2 bases, with 10 bases between. From germline, CDR1 is MNHEY and CDR2 SMNVEV (reference sequence). This CDR3 has 15 amino acids. CDR3 sequence: CASSLSRTAQETQYF. CDR3 sequence (DNA): TGTGCCAGCAGTTTATCGAGAACAGCTCAAGAGACCCAGTACTTC.

The chain carries TRBV5-6 and TRBJ2-1; 9 nucleotides align to TRBD2. J lost 1 base, V lost 1 base, and 9 bases had no gene match. The CDR3 has 18 amino acids. In germline, CDR1 is SGHDT, CDR2 YYEEEE. CDR3 loop: CASSLLGGGAVSYNEQFF. CDR3 sequence (DNA): TGTGCCAGCAGCTTGCTTGGCGGGGGGGCCGTATCCTACAATGAGCAGTTCTTC.

This clonotype was seen only a few times. V and J are TRBV20-1 and TRBJ2-5; the D is unclear. Germline V gives CDR1 DFQATT, CDR2 SNEGSKA (reference sequence). V was pared by 3 bases and J by 3 bases, with 20 bases between. The CDR3 has 16 residues. The chain's CDR3 is CSARRLGTAQEETQYF. The CDR3 nucleotides read TGCAGTGCTAGGCGGCTGGGCACCGCCCAAGAAGAGACCCAGTACTTC.

The chain links TRBV11-2 to TRBJ2-3; no definite D call. With 2 bases removed from V and 5 bases from J, the gap between germline ends came to 8 bases. This CDR3 region has 13 residues. Germline loops: CDR1 SGHAT, CDR2 FQNNGV. The CDR3 loop reads CASSLLRRDTQYF. The DNA of the CDR3 is TGTGCCAGCAGCTTATTACGGAGAGATACGCAGTATTTT.

This sequence joins TRBV20-1 and TRBJ2-7; possible D gene TRBD1, 6 bases. The CDR3 length is 16 residues. Trimming pared 0 bases from V and 0 bases from J, leaving 15 bases between. Germline CDR1 and CDR2: DFQATT and SNEGSKA (reference sequence). This chain's CDR3 is CSAREPRTVSSYEQYF. The CDR3 bases are TGCAGTGCTAGAGAGCCACGGACAGTGAGCTCCTACGAGCAGTACTTC.